Shown below are 12 T cell receptor beta chains from a single sample sequenced in a study of siplizumab effects on memory and regulatory T cells. The repertoire was sequenced with immunoSEQ multiplex PCR; TCRdb's copy has only in-frame clones and lacks some. The sample has about 60,000 clones, approximately 87% seen once; the top ten hold roughly 3.8%. Input material: memory CD4+ T cells sorted from blood. Source of these receptors: a human donor in good health.

V gene TRBV9 combines with J gene TRBJ2-5; TRBD2 matches at 14 bases. CDR1 and CDR2 (germline): SGDLS, YYNGEE. V dropped 3 bases and J dropped 1; count of bases not matched to a gene: 8. The CDR3 has 18 residues. CDR3 sequence reads: CASSALTSGRGSQETQYF. CDR3 bases: TGTGCCAGCAGCGCTCTGACTAGCGGGAGGGGTAGCCAAGAGACCCAGTACTTC.

The chain carries TRBV7-2 and TRBJ2-7; D is undetermined. This CDR3 is built from 15 residues. V was cut by 5 bases and J by 0 bases, with 14 bases left in between. Germline-derived CDR1 and CDR2 are SGHTA and FQGNSA. The CDR3 nucleotides read TGTGCCAGCAGCCCTGTTGTGGGCAGCTCCTACGAGCAGTACTTC. It yields the protein CASSPVVGSSYEQYF.

The chain has TRBV29-1 and TRBJ2-1; D is unresolved. This CDR3 region has 11 residues. V lost 4 bases and J lost 7, with 8 bases in between. CDR1 is SQVTM, CDR2 ANQGSEA, per germline. This CDR3 reads CSVVYVNEQFF. The CDR3 nucleotides are TGCAGCGTTGTTTACGTAAATGAGCAGTTCTTC.

This clone was observed once. V and J are TRBV7-9 and TRBJ2-3; D tentatively reads TRBD1 or TRBD2 (6 bases each). Trimming stripped 5 bases from V and 3 bases from J, with 21 bases between. Germline-derived CDR1 and CDR2 are SEHNR and FQNEAQ (reference sequence). This CDR3 spans 17 amino acids. The CDR3 nucleotides read TGTGCCAGCAGCCCCAGAGGGGGGTGGGGCCGAACAGATACGCAGTATTTT. It is translated as CASSPRGGWGRTDTQYF.

This rearrangement joins TRBV4-1 to TRBJ2-6; D remains unclear. V shed 0 bases and J shed 0 bases, with 9 bases lying between them. Germline V gives CDR1 MGHRA, CDR2 YSYEKL. The length of the CDR3 is 17 residues. CDR3 loop: CASSQDTTFSGANVLTF. In DNA, the CDR3 is TGCGCCAGCAGCCAAGATACAACATTCTCTGGGGCCAACGTCCTGACTTTC.

The chain is built from TRBV18 and TRBJ2-7, with TRBD2 identical over 8 bases. The trim removed 2 bases at V and 6 bases at J, leaving 9 bases unmatched. Per the germline V gene, CDR1 is KGHSH and CDR2 is LQKENI. The CDR3 runs 15 residues. CDR3 bases: TGTGCCAGCTCACCATTTTCCGGGAGGGCCACCGAGCAGTACTTC. Translation gives CASSPFSGRATEQYF.

J is TRBJ1-2 and V is TRBV5-6; possible D gene TRBD1, 6 bases. This CDR3 comprises 15 residues. The V and J ends lost 0 bases and 1 base respectively, with 10 bases between them. Per the germline V gene, CDR1 is SGHDT and CDR2 is YYEEEE. The CDR3 DNA reads TGTGCCAGCAGCTTGGGACAGGACCATAACTATGGCTACACCTTC. Protein sequence: CASSLGQDHNYGYTF. The full variable domain, rest sourced from reference TRBV5-6 and TRBJ1-2, is DAGVTQSPTHLIKTRGQQVTLRCSPKSGHDTVSWYQQALGQGPQFIFQYYEEEERQRGNFPDRFSGHQFPNYSSELNVNALLLGDSALYLCASSLGQDHNYGYTFGSGTRLTVV.

The genes are TRBV27 and TRBJ1-4; the D is unclear. Per germline, CDR1 MNHEY and CDR2 SMNVEV (reference sequence). The CDR3 runs to 14 residues. V shed 5 bases and J shed 0 bases, with 7 bases lying between them. Written as DNA, the CDR3 is TGTGCCAGCAGTGGGCTTGCAACTAATGAAAAACTGTTTTTT. This encodes CASSGLATNEKLFF.

The rearrangement uses TRBV27 and TRBJ2-2, with 8 bases aligning to TRBD1. J lost 1 base, V lost 5 bases, and 6 bases had no gene match. This CDR3 is 16 amino acids long. The V gene's germline CDR1 is MNHEY and CDR2 SMNVEV (reference sequence). As DNA, the CDR3 is TGTGCCAGCAGTCTATTTGACAGGGGGAACACCGGGGAGCTGTTTTTT. The encoded protein is CASSLFDRGNTGELFF.

The CDR3 spells CASSLVGPNSPLHF. CDR3 sequence (DNA): TGCGCCAGCAGCTTGGTTGGACCCAATTCACCCCTCCACTTT. This chain connects TRBV5-1 to TRBJ1-6; no reliable D call. Germline loops: CDR1 SGHRS, CDR2 YFSETQ. This CDR3 is built from 14 residues. The germline V and J ends were trimmed by 0 bases and 7 bases, with 8 bases remaining between them.

This chain joins TRBV6-1 and TRBJ2-5, with 13 bases identical to TRBD2. Trimming cost V 2 bases and J 8 bases; bases outside gene matches: 2. This CDR3 contains 14 residues. The germline gives CDR1 MNHNS, CDR2 SASEGT. CDR3: CASSERLAGGTQYF. The CDR3 bases are TGTGCCAGCAGTGAAAGACTAGCGGGGGGAACCCAGTACTTC.

The chain uses TRBV4-1 and TRBJ2-2, with TRBD2 matching over 7 bases. With 3 bases clipped from V and 0 bases from J, the junction kept 7 bases outside the gene matches. The length of the CDR3 is 17 residues. CDR1 MGHRA and CDR2 YSYEKL come from the germline V gene. CDR3 amino acids: CASSQFLGLPNTGELFF. The CDR3 nucleotides are TGCGCCAGCAGCCAGTTCCTGGGACTACCGAACACCGGGGAGCTGTTTTTT.